A single sample gave rise to the 22 T cell receptor beta chains below, sequenced in a study of T cells after yellow fever vaccination (dated by TCRdb to between 2018 and 2021). Library prep was done by 5' RACE. Sequencing instrument: Illumina NovaSeq 6000. TCRdb's own reprocessing of the public reads used fastp at Q25 and MiXCR and kept productive beta chains. Entries that share a CDR3 protein sequence are merged under the most common genes and DNA. The sample table records a few hundred thousand distinct CDR3 sequences; about 4% of these occur just once. Of the sample, about 22% is held by the ten largest clones. What the treatment or condition label conveys for this sample: live attenuated yellow fever vaccine strain. Here the sequenced sample was PBMCs, taken 5 days after the yellow fever booster vaccination. The receptor source for this set is a man aged 18 to 30 who received the YFV17D yellow fever vaccine.

This clonotype was detected only a few times. The chain employs TRBV5-6 and TRBJ2-7, with D possibly matching TRBD2 (5 bases). Germline lookup yields CDR1 SGHDT and CDR2 YYEEEE. V lost 4 bases to trimming and J lost 3 bases, with 17 bases between them. The CDR3 is 15 residues long. Written as DNA, the CDR3 is TGTGCCAGCAGCATAGGACGGGGAACGGACTACGAGCAGTACTTC. It translates to CASSIGRGTDYEQYF.

This clonotype was counted many times. V and J are TRBV4-1 and TRBJ2-6; D is uncertain. Trimming took 5 bases from V and 0 from J, leaving 20 bases between them. The CDR3 sequence is 19 residues long. CDR1 is MGHRA and CDR2 is YSYEKL in the germline V gene. The DNA for the CDR3 is TGCGCCAGCAGCTTCCCCCGGGCAGGCTCTAGCTCTGGGGCCAACGTCCTGACTTTC. Translating gives CASSFPRAGSSSGANVLTF.

Only a few counts were recorded for this clonotype. This rearrangement joins TRBV11-2 to TRBJ2-7; D not certain. The CDR3 has 14 residues. In germline, CDR1 is SGHAT, CDR2 FQNNGV. The V and J ends lost 4 bases and 2 bases respectively, with 12 bases between them. This CDR3 reads CASSSLGLAYEQYF. As DNA, the CDR3 is TGTGCCAGCAGCTCCCTGGGTTTGGCCTACGAGCAGTACTTC.

The rearrangement uses TRBV7-9 and TRBJ2-4; possible D gene TRBD1, 6 bases. From germline, CDR1 is SEHNR and CDR2 FQNEAQ (reference sequence). The V gene lost 5 bases and the J gene lost 1 base, with 18 bases spanning the gap. This CDR3 region has 17 residues. The CDR3: CASSPPTGSLAKNIQYF. The CDR3 nucleotides read TGTGCCAGCAGCCCTCCCACAGGGAGCTTGGCCAAAAACATTCAGTACTTC.

A few counts support this clonotype. The chain combines TRBV7-9 with TRBJ1-6; tentative D call: TRBD1 (5 bases). Germline V gene sequence: CDR1 SEHNR, CDR2 FQNEAQ (reference sequence). The CDR3 is made up of 15 amino acids. Between the trimmed V and J ends, which lost 1 base and 8 bases, there was a span of 12 bases. The CDR3 is CASSLVLTADSPLHF. CDR3 nucleotide sequence: TGTGCCAGCAGCTTAGTTTTGACAGCAGATTCACCCCTCCACTTT.

V gene TRBV6-5 combines with J gene TRBJ1-1; D unclear. This CDR3 region has 13 residues. Germline V gene lookup returns CDR1 MNHEY and CDR2 SVGAGI. With 0 bases removed from V and 3 bases from J, the gap between germline ends came to 5 bases. CDR3 amino acids: CASSYSRHTEAFF. The CDR3, as DNA: TGTGCCAGCAGTTACTCACGGCACACTGAAGCTTTCTTT.

This clonotype was seen a few times. The gene calls are TRBV21-1 and TRBJ1-2. TRBV21-1 is labeled a pseudogene. The CDR3 is 13 residues long. The CDR3 bases are TGTGCCAGCAACCCCGAAATGGACTATGGCTACACCTTC. Encoded protein: CASNPEMDYGYTF.

As DNA, the CDR3 is TGTGCCACCAGCAGAGCTTCAATGAACACTGAAGCTTTCTTT. It translates to CATSRASMNTEAFF. This chain uses TRBV15 with TRBJ1-1; D is uncertain. The CDR3 has 14 residues. Germline V gives CDR1 LNHNV, CDR2 YYDKDF (reference sequence). V lost 1 base, J lost 0 bases, and 6 bases lay in between.

There are many counts of this clonotype. The chain combines TRBV20-1 with TRBJ2-2; weak D call: TRBD2 (5 bases). Trimming left V 6 bases short and J 1 base short, with 15 bases between. The CDR3 is 15 amino acids. The germline CDR1 and CDR2 sequences are DFQATT and SNEGSKA (reference sequence). The CDR3 nucleotides read TGCAGTGCCCCTGAACCGGGGAGGAACACCGGGGAGCTGTTTTTT. Protein: CSAPEPGRNTGELFF.

This clonotype was found many times. This chain links TRBV3-1 with TRBJ2-2; D unresolved. V lost 2 bases to trimming and J lost 6 bases, with 7 bases between them. The CDR3 runs 13 residues. CDR1 and CDR2 from the germline V gene are LGHDT and YNNKEL (reference sequence). The CDR3 protein is CASSQTYSGELFF. The CDR3, as DNA: TGTGCCAGCAGCCAAACTTACTCCGGGGAGCTGTTTTTT.

This sequence joins TRBV7-6 and TRBJ2-2; unclear D gene. This CDR3 region has 15 residues. CDR1 is SGHVS and CDR2 is FNYEAQ in the germline V gene. Trimming took 4 bases from V and 3 from J, leaving 12 bases between them. CDR3 nucleotide sequence: TGTGCCAGCAGCTCCTTTGGTGGGGACACCGGGGAGCTGTTTTTT. Protein sequence: CASSSFGGDTGELFF.

The chain combines TRBV4-2 with TRBJ2-5, with D perhaps matching TRBD2 (6 bases). This CDR3 is built from 17 residues. V dropped 1 base and J dropped 2 bases, with 17 bases sitting between them. Germline assignment: CDR1 LGHNA and CDR2 YNFKEQ. The CDR3 DNA reads TGTGCCAGCAGCCAAGGTCATCCGGGACTGGAACAAGAGACCCAGTACTTC. It codes for CASSQGHPGLEQETQYF.

For the CDR3, the DNA is TGCGCCAGCAGCTTAGACGCCGCCTCTAATGAAAAACTGTTTTTT. Encoded protein: CASSLDAASNEKLFF. This chain uses TRBV5-1 with TRBJ1-4; D call uncertain. The V end lost 2 bases, the J end lost 3 bases, and 11 bases lay between the germline ends. This CDR3 comprises 15 residues. The germline V gene has CDR1 SGHRS and CDR2 YFSETQ.

This clonotype was picked up many times. The J gene is TRBJ2-4, the V gene TRBV7-2; possibly TRBD2 for D (7 bases). V was clipped by 1 base and J by 0 bases, with 19 bases between them. CDR1 and CDR2 from the germline V gene are SGHTA and FQGNSA. The CDR3 has 19 residues. This chain's CDR3 is CASSLVGGGGLLAKNIQYF. CDR3 coding DNA: TGTGCCAGCAGCTTAGTGGGAGGGGGAGGTCTACTAGCCAAAAACATTCAGTACTTC.

This clonotype occurred many times. The V call is TRBV12-3 or TRBV12-4, the J call TRBJ1-5; 11 bases line up with TRBD1. Unmatched junction bases numbered 4, after V lost 4 bases and J lost 5 bases. CDR3 length: 15 amino acids. The CDR3 protein is CASSWTGGIHQPQHF. CDR3 in DNA: TGTGCCAGCAGTTGGACAGGGGGCATTCATCAGCCCCAGCATTTT.

There are many counts of this clonotype. The chain joins TRBV4-3 to TRBJ2-3; 11 nucleotides match TRBD2. The CDR3 totals 18 residues. Germline V CDR1 and CDR2: LGHNA, YSLEER. V lost 0 bases and J lost 3; bases outside the gene matches: 8. The CDR3 loop reads CASSQEGGLAGGTDTQYF. CDR3 bases: TGCGCCAGCAGCCAAGAGGGAGGCCTAGCGGGGGGAACAGATACGCAGTATTTT.

This clonotype was seen many times. V is TRBV20-1 and J is TRBJ2-7, with 11 nucleotides matching TRBD2. There are 14 residues in the CDR3. Germline CDR1 and CDR2: DFQATT and SNEGSKA (reference sequence). Trimming removed 5 bases from V and 2 bases from J; junction bases left unmatched: 5. CDR3 loop: CSAASSGGPYEQYF. In DNA form, the CDR3 reads TGCAGTGCTGCTTCTAGCGGGGGGCCCTACGAGCAGTACTTC.

This clonotype was picked up a small number of times. The rearrangement joins TRBV29-1 to TRBJ2-3; TRBD2 is a possible D gene (6 bases). The CDR3 is 12 residues long. Looked up from germline, CDR1 is SQVTM and CDR2 is ANQGSEA. Between the trimmed V and J ends, which lost 6 bases and 4 bases, there was a span of 11 bases. CDR3 amino acids: CSVLLAPDTQYF. CDR3 sequence (DNA): TGCAGCGTATTACTAGCACCAGATACGCAGTATTTT.

This clonotype was seen at least ten times. The chain employs TRBV27 and TRBJ2-1; TRBD2 aligns across 8 bases. The V gene end was trimmed by 4 bases and the J gene end by 7 bases; junction bases not matched to a gene: 3. The germline V gene has CDR1 MNHEY and CDR2 SMNVEV (reference sequence). CDR3 size: 13 residues. The chain's CDR3 is CASSSPGGNEQFF. For the CDR3, the DNA is TGTGCCAGCAGTTCCCCGGGGGGGAATGAGCAGTTCTTC.

This chain joins TRBV18 and TRBJ2-7; D uncertain. Germline V CDR1 and CDR2: KGHSH, LQKENI. The CDR3 runs 14 residues. CDR3 sequence reads: CASSPLGDGYEQSV. The CDR3 coding sequence is TGTGCCAGCTCACCACTCGGTGACGGGTACGAGCAGTCCGTC.

This clonotype was detected only a few times. The chain couples TRBV20-1 to TRBJ2-5; 9 bases map to TRBD2. V lost 0 bases and J lost 6; bases outside the gene matches: 11. Looked up from germline, CDR1 is DFQATT and CDR2 is SNEGSKA (reference sequence). The CDR3 consists of 16 residues. Here the CDR3 DNA reads TGCAGTGCTAGAGACCCAAGGCGGGGGGGTTTCCAGACCCAGTACTTC. It translates to CSARDPRRGGFQTQYF.

The sample holds a few counts of this clonotype. The CDR3 coding sequence is TGCGCCAGCAGCCAAGCCGGTGGGGTAGCCAAAAACATTCAGTACTTC. Protein: CASSQAGGVAKNIQYF. This sequence joins TRBV4-3 and TRBJ2-4, with unresolved D. This CDR3 spans 16 amino acids. Germline V gene sequence: CDR1 LGHNA, CDR2 YSLEER. V was cut by 1 base and J by 0 bases, with 10 bases left in between.